The clone carrying this TCR beta chain was seen ten or more times. Trimming cost V 4 bases and J 4 bases, with 14 bases left between them. Looked up from germline, CDR1 is SGHNT and CDR2 is YYREEE (reference sequence). The CDR3 has 15 residues. No treatment had been given to any patient before thyroid surgery. This sample is drawn from a study of metastatic and nonmetastatic thyroid tumors. At the level of the study: Across peripheral blood and tumor or nodule tissue samples taken from malignant and benign thyroid patients, the repertoires were compared with one another.

TCRdb reprocessed the PCR reads via MiXCR. The sample has about 33,000 clones, 18% seen once. The sequence was obtained from a male donor with papillary thyroid cancer or a benign thyroid nodule (not recorded which). Some clones in this sample may be carry-over from other donors' samples. The sequenced sample was blood. The chain joins TRBV5-4 to TRBJ2-2; either TRBD1 or TRBD2 may fit D (5 bases each). The chain's CDR3 is CASSRDPWATGELFF. CDR3 in DNA: TGTGCCAGCAGCCGGGACCCTTGGGCCACCGGGGAGCTGTTTTTT.